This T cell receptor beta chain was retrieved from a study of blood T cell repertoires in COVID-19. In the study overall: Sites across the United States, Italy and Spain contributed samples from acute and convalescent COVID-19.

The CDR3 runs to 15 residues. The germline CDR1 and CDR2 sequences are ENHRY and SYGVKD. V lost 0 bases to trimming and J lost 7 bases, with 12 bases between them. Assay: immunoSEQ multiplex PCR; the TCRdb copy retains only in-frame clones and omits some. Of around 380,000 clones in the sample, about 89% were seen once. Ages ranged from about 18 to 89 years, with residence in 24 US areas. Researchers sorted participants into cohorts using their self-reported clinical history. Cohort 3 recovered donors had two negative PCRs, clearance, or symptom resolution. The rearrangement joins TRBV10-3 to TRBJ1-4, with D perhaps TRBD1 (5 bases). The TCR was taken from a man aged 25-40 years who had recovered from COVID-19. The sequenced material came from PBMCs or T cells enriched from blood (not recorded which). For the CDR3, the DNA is TGTGCCATCAGTGAGTCGACGCAGGGCGGTGAAAAACTGTTTTTT. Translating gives CAISESTQGGEKLFF.